The rows below give T cell receptor beta chains drawn from one sample of a study of T cell responses to AZD1222 COVID-19 vaccine. The method was immunoSEQ multiplex PCR; TCRdb's version includes in-frame clones alone and lacks a portion of them. The sample shows 180,000 or so clones, approximately 93% of them seen only once. The sequencing here drew on peripheral blood, taken 28 days after the second AZD1222 dose. The source is an adult who received the AZD1222 COVID-19 vaccine. Each CDR3 is given with its conserved first and last residue. The order of the fields is D gene, V gene, J gene, clone size, CDR3 protein, CDR3 DNA. The D gene is left open where the match is weak. For some rows the clone size is stated as once, few or many, or as a class when expanded; others skip it.

>-|TRBV28|TRBJ2-7|-
CASRAPAGSSYEQYF
TGTGCCAGCAGAGCCCCAGCAGGGTCTAGCTACGAGCAGTACTTC
>TRBD1|TRBV29-1|TRBJ1-3|few
CSVEDRTLRGLSGNTIYF
TGCAGCGTTGAAGATCGTACCCTCAGGGGGCTCTCTGGAAACACCATATATTTT
>-|TRBV27|TRBJ1-4|once
CASIEKLFF
TGTGCCAGCATTGAAAAACTGTTTTTT
>-|TRBV19|TRBJ1-4|-
CASSGSTSTNEKLFF
TGTGCCAGTAGTGGTTCGACGTCAACTAATGAAAAACTGTTTTTT
>TRBD1|TRBV25-1|TRBJ1-2|-
CASGQGALGYGYTF
TGTGCCAGCGGACAGGGGGCTCTGGGATATGGCTACACCTTC
>-|TRBV3-1/TRBV3-2|TRBJ2-7|once
CASSPGSYVYEQYF
TGTGCCAGCAGCCCTGGGTCCTACGTCTACGAGCAGTACTTC
>-|TRBV5-1|TRBJ1-2|-
CASSTETEYYGYTF
TGCGCCAGCAGCACCGAGACGGAATACTATGGCTACACCTTC
>-|TRBV6-2/TRBV6-3|TRBJ1-3|-
CASSSLRQQGPSGNTIYF
TGTGCCAGCAGCTCCCTCCGTCAACAGGGACCCTCTGGAAACACCATATATTTT
>-|TRBV6-1|TRBJ2-1|-
CASSQAGQPKQFF
TGTGCCAGCAGTCAAGCGGGACAGCCAAAGCAGTTCTTC
>TRBD1|TRBV6-5|TRBJ1-6|-
CASTQGTGVTPLHF
TGTGCCAGCACCCAGGGGACAGGCGTCACCCCCCTCCACTTT
>-|TRBV5-1|TRBJ2-7|once
CASSLRLFSYEQYF
TGCGCCAGCAGCTTGCGACTATTCTCCTACGAGCAGTACTTC
>-|TRBV27|TRBJ2-7|-
CASSYRILYEQYF
TGTGCCAGCAGTTATCGGATTCTCTACGAGCAGTACTTC
>-|TRBV7-7|TRBJ2-5|-
CASSPLMGGYSETQYF
TGTGCCAGCAGCCCCTTAATGGGGGGATATTCCGAGACCCAGTACTTC
>-|TRBV6-5|TRBJ1-2|-
CASSHLWDGGYTF
TGTGCCAGCAGTCACTTATGGGACGGGGGGTACACCTTC
>-|TRBV18|TRBJ1-1|-
CASSPIQGGTEAFF
TGTGCCAGCTCACCAATTCAGGGCGGCACTGAAGCTTTCTTT
>-|TRBV5-1|TRBJ1-1|-
CASSLGGRGEAFF
TGCGCCAGCAGCTTGGGAGGCCGGGGTGAAGCTTTCTTT
>-|TRBV7-3|TRBJ1-2|-
CASSLNGDYGYTF
TGTGCCAGCAGCTTAAATGGAGACTATGGCTACACCTTC
>-|TRBV3-1/TRBV3-2|TRBJ1-5|-
CASSQLTNQPQHF
TGTGCCAGCAGCCAACTTACGAATCAGCCCCAGCATTTT
>-|TRBV6-5|TRBJ2-5|once
CATRATGQETQYF
TGTGCCACCCGGGCTACCGGTCAAGAGACCCAGTACTTC
>TRBD1|TRBV20-1|TRBJ2-3|-
CSASDQGAGDTQYF
TGCAGTGCTAGTGACCAGGGGGCAGGAGATACGCAGTATTTT
>-|TRBV5-4|TRBJ1-1|once
CASSLTQGEAFF
TGTGCCAGCAGCTTGACCCAGGGTGAAGCTTTCTTT
>-|TRBV3-1/TRBV3-2|TRBJ1-3|few
CASSQGPSLSTIYF
TGTGCCAGCAGCCAAGGTCCAAGTTTGTCCACCATATATTTT
>-|TRBV9|TRBJ1-1|-
CASSGGRWMSTEAFF
TGTGCCAGCAGCGGTGGGAGATGGATGAGCACTGAAGCTTTCTTT
>TRBD1|TRBV3-1/TRBV3-2|TRBJ1-6|-
CASSQGTGSSPLHF
TGTGCCAGCAGCCAAGGGACAGGGAGTTCACCCCTCCACTTT
>-|TRBV7-2|TRBJ1-4|once
CASSLYGASNEKLFF
TGTGCCAGCAGCTTATATGGGGCCTCTAATGAAAAACTGTTTTTT
>TRBD1|TRBV6-5|TRBJ1-4|-
CASSFRRQGRNEKLFF
TGTGCCAGCAGTTTCCGCAGACAGGGGAGAAATGAAAAACTGTTTTTT
>TRBD1|TRBV5-1|TRBJ2-1|once
CASSLGTGGSYNEQFF
TGCGCCAGCAGCTTAGGGACAGGGGGTAGCTACAATGAGCAGTTCTTC
>TRBD1|TRBV11-2|TRBJ1-1|-
CASSAAPRQGRAFF
TGTGCCAGCAGCGCCGCCCCCCGACAGGGCAGGGCTTTCTTT
>-|TRBV3-1/TRBV3-2|TRBJ1-6|-
CASSQVTINNSPLHF
TGTGCCAGCAGCCAAGTGACCATTAATAATTCACCCCTCCACTTT
>-|TRBV19|TRBJ1-2|-
CASSRDNYGYTF
TGTGCCAGTAGCCGGGACAACTATGGCTACACCTTC
>-|TRBV7-6|TRBJ1-1|-
CASSLDTEAFF
TGTGCCAGCAGCCTAGACACTGAAGCTTTCTTT
>TRBD1|TRBV3-1/TRBV3-2|TRBJ1-2|-
CASSQDGQGVVAGYTF
TGTGCCAGCAGCCAAGATGGTCAGGGGGTCGTCGCGGGCTACACCTTC
>-|TRBV29-1|TRBJ1-2|-
CSVKETGNGYTF
TGCAGCGTTAAGGAAACAGGGAACGGCTACACCTTC
>-|TRBV3-1/TRBV3-2|TRBJ1-2|-
CASSQQLGNYGYTF
TGTGCCAGCAGCCAACAGCTGGGGAACTATGGCTACACCTTC
>-|TRBV29-1|TRBJ1-4|-
CSEKMGEEKLFF
TGCAGCGAGAAGATGGGTGAGGAAAAACTGTTTTTT
>-|TRBV6-6|TRBJ1-5|many
CASSKRGGSNQPQHF
TGTGCCAGCAGTAAGAGGGGGGGTAGCAATCAGCCCCAGCATTTT
>-|TRBV5-5|TRBJ2-3|-
CASSAKIRDRSTDTQYF
TGTGCCAGCAGCGCCAAAATCCGAGACAGGAGCACAGATACGCAGTATTTT
>TRBD1|TRBV19|TRBJ1-2|-
CASSITGVAYGYTF
TGTGCCAGTAGTATAACAGGGGTGGCCTATGGCTACACCTTC
>-|TRBV9|TRBJ1-5|few
CASSVGSLPGQPQHF
TGTGCCAGCAGCGTAGGGTCCCTGCCGGGGCAGCCCCAGCATTTT
>-|TRBV7-9|TRBJ2-3|-
CASGGTDTQYF
TGTGCCAGCGGGGGCACAGATACGCAGTATTTT
>TRBD1|TRBV6-6|TRBJ1-2|-
CASSPPGQGIYGYTF
TGTGCCAGCAGTCCGCCGGGACAGGGGATCTATGGCTACACCTTC
>-|TRBV20-1|TRBJ2-1|-
CSATLFNEQFF
TGCAGTGCTACCCTTTTTAATGAGCAGTTCTTC
>TRBD1|TRBV28|TRBJ1-1|-
CASSFSDRGGEAFF
TGTGCCAGCAGTTTTTCGGACAGGGGTGGTGAAGCTTTCTTT
>TRBD1|TRBV25-1|TRBJ1-2|-
CASSEGTGVDYGYTF
TGTGCCAGCAGTGAGGGGACAGGGGTCGACTATGGCTACACCTTC
>TRBD2|TRBV10-3|TRBJ2-5|-
CAIRTSGGQETQYF
TGTGCCATCAGGACTAGCGGGGGGCAAGAGACCCAGTACTTC
>-|TRBV7-9|TRBJ1-1|-
CASSLFSGALWTNTEAFF
TGTGCCAGCAGCTTATTCTCAGGGGCCCTCTGGACGAACACTGAAGCTTTCTTT
>-|TRBV5-6|TRBJ1-1|few
CASVDSLNTEAFF
TGTGCCAGCGTAGACAGCCTCAACACTGAAGCTTTCTTT
>-|TRBV7-8|TRBJ1-1|-
CASSLPRVWHRSRELAAFF
TGTGCCAGCAGCTTACCTAGGGTTTGGCACCGCTCCAGGGAATTGGCAGCTTTCTTT
>-|TRBV3-1/TRBV3-2|TRBJ2-5|-
CASRLAIVGETQYF
TGTGCCAGCAGGCTAGCGATTGTAGGAGAGACCCAGTACTTC